This T cell receptor (beta chain) was found in a study of STAT5B mutations in CD4+ large granular lymphocyte leukemia. About the research overall: Healthy donors showed HLA-associated enrichment of the CDR3 'QG' motif. General study results and limits: Main leukemic clonotypes were patient-specific, but approximately 25% appeared at low frequency elsewhere. Compared with healthy controls (2/35), patient top clones favored TRBV06 (8/27).

Germline CDR1 and CDR2: MNHNS and SASEGT. This CDR3 is 15 amino acids long. Unmatched junction bases numbered 8, after V lost 8 bases and J lost 5 bases. The protocol was immunoSEQ multiplex PCR, while the TCRdb copy is restricted to in-frame clones and leaves out a portion. The data show some 35,000 clones, about 76% seen once. Controls came from buffy coats of healthy blood donors. On this clone: No antigen is known for it.

The material sequenced was CD4+ T cells from blood buffy coats. The J gene is TRBJ2-1, the V gene TRBV6-1; 11 bases line up with TRBD1. This receptor was taken from a human donor in good health. CDR3 sequence: CASYRDRGSHNEQFF. In nucleotides, the CDR3 is TGTGCCAGCTATAGGGACAGGGGGAGTCACAATGAGCAGTTCTTC.